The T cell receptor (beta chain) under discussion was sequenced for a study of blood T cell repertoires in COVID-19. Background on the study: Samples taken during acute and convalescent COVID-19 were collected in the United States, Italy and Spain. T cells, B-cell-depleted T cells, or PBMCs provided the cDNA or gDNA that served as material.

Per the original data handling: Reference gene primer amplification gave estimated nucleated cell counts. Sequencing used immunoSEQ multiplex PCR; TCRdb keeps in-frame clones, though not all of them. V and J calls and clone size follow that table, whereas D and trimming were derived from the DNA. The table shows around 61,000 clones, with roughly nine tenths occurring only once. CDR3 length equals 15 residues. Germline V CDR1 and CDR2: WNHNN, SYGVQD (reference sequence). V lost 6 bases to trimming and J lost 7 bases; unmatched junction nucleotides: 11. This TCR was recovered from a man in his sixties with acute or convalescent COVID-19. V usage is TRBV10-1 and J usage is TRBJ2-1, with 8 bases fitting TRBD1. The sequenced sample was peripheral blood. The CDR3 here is CASSGDRGRVNEQFF. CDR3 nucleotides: TGCGCCAGCAGCGGAGACAGGGGAAGAGTGAATGAGCAGTTCTTC.